A selection of T cell receptor beta chains follows, all from one sample in a study of OX40 agonist ivuxolimab in advanced cancers. Clones were read by immunoSEQ multiplex PCR, and TCRdb kept only the in-frame ones, dropping some. The repertoire holds roughly 28,000 clones, with 82% as singletons. Sequenced here: CD4+ or CD8+ T cells sorted from blood, sampled in a trial of the OX40 agonist ivuxolimab. Every receptor here comes from an adult with an advanced solid tumor such as melanoma, head and neck, liver or kidney cancer. Each CDR3 is given without its conserved first and last residue. Fields, in order: V gene, J gene, CDR3 protein.

TRBV7-9	TRBJ1-5	ASSFGPGTVEPQH
TRBV13	TRBJ2-7	ASRAGQGAGEQY
TRBV4-2	TRBJ2-7	ASSPRVLAYEQY
TRBV2	TRBJ2-1	ASRVQGSYNEQF
TRBV7-9	TRBJ1-1	ASPRQGEPEAF
TRBV21-1	TRBJ2-1	ASSKAGRVDYNEQF
TRBV9	TRBJ2-1	ASSVAGTGYNEQF
TRBV14	TRBJ2-3	ASSQDYRGGTDTQY
TRBV10-1	TRBJ2-7	ASSEPGQQY
TRBV13	TRBJ2-7	ASSSRASGLTYEQY
TRBV9	TRBJ1-1	ASSPTGYEAF
TRBV6-1	TRBJ2-7	ASRDTLPSYEQY
TRBV27	TRBJ2-7	ASSSSWDRGYEQY
TRBV28	TRBJ1-1	ASNARGRALEAF
TRBV7-8	TRBJ1-2	ASSLVAGGGYGYT
TRBV9	TRBJ2-5	ASSETGWRRETQY
TRBV5-6	TRBJ2-3	ASSLGSGRVYTDTQY
TRBV19	TRBJ2-7	ASSIGRENDEQY
TRBV10-3	TRBJ1-2	AISESLGLEGANGYT
TRBV7-2	TRBJ2-5	ASSLDGAQY
TRBV28	TRBJ2-3	ASSLYSSGGADTQY
TRBV23-1	TRBJ1-2	ASSLTGGVYGYT
TRBV7-8	TRBJ2-7	ASSRDSPYEQY
TRBV12-5	TRBJ1-5	ASCNQPQH
TRBV7-2	TRBJ2-4	ASSLRELTRDIQY
TRBV7-9	TRBJ2-1	ANDGGTSMF
TRBV4-2	TRBJ2-7	ASSLGQGDEQY
TRBV5-1	TRBJ2-3	ASSSGLAGPTDTQY
TRBV19	TRBJ2-1	ASKTGTGDNEQF
TRBV19	TRBJ2-3	ASSIVGSSSTDTQY
TRBV29-1	TRBJ2-1	SVEGRAENEQF
TRBV7-2	TRBJ2-1	ASSLYGSGISYNEQF
TRBV9	TRBJ2-1	ASSVRPSGLDSYNEQF
TRBV28	TRBJ2-7	ASSFRAYEQY
TRBV7-6	TRBJ1-1	ASSNREGTEAF
TRBV6-6	TRBJ1-1	ASTLPQENTEAF
TRBV6-5	TRBJ1-1	ASSSGVWTEAF
TRBV14	TRBJ2-5	ASSQRRWRQETQY
TRBV4-3	TRBJ2-1	ASSQEESSGGNSYNEQF
TRBV7-9	TRBJ2-2	ASSFEGPPPNTGELF